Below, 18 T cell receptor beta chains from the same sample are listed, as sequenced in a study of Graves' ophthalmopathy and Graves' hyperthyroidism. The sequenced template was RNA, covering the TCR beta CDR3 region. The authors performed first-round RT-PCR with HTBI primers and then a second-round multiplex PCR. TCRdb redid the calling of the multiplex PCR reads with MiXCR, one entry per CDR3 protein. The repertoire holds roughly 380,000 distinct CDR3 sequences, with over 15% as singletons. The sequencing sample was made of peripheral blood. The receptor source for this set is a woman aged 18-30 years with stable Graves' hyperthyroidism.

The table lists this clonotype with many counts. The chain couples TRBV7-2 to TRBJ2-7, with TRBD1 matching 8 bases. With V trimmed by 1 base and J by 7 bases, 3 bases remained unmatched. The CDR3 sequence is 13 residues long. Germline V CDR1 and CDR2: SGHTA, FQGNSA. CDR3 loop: CASSLVWDREQYF. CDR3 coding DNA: TGTGCCAGCAGCTTAGTTTGGGACAGGGAGCAGTACTTC.

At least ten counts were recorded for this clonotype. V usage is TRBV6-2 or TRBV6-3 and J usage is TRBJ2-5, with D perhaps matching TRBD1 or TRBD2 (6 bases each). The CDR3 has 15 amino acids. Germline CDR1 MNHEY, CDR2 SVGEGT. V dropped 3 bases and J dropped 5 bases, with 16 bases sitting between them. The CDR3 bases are TGTGCCAGCAGTTATGGAGGGGGGCGCGGGGAGACCCAGTACTTC. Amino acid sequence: CASSYGGGRGETQYF.

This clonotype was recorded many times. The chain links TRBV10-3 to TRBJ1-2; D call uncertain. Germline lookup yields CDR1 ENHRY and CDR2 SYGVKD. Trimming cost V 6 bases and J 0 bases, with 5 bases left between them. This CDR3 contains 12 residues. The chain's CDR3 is CAIRDTNYGYTF. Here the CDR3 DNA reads TGTGCCATCAGAGATACTAACTATGGCTACACCTTC.

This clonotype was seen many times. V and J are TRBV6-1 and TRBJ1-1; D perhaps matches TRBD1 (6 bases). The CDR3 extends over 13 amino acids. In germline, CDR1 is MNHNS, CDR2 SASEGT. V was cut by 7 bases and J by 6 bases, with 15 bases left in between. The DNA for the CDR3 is TGTGCCAGCACCTCACAGGGTAAGGCTGAAGCTTTCTTT. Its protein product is CASTSQGKAEAFF.

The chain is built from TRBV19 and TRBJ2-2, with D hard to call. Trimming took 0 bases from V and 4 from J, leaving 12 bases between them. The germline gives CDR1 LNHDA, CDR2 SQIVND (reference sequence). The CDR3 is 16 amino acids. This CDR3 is CASSIDPGSGTGELFF. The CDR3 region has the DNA TGTGCCAGTAGTATAGATCCCGGATCCGGCACCGGGGAGCTGTTTTTT.

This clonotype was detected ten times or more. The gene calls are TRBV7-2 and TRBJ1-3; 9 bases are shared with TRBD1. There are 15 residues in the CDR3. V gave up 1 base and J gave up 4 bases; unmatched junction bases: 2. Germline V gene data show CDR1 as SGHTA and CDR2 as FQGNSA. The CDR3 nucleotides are TGTGCCAGCAGCTTAGGAACAGGGGGCGGAAACACCATATATTTT. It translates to CASSLGTGGGNTIYF.

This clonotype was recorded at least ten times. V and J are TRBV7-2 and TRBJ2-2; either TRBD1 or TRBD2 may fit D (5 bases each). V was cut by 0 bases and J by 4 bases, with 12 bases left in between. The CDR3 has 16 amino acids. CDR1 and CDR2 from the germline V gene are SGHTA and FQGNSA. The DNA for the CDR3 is TGTGCCAGCAGCTTAGCAAGGAAGGGGAGCACCGGGGAGCTGTTTTTT. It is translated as CASSLARKGSTGELFF.

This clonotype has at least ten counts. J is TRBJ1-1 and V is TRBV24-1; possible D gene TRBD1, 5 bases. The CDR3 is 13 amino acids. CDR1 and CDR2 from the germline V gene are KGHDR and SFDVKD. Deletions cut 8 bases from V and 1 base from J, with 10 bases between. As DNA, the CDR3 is TGTGCCACCACGACAGCGGGGAACACTGAAGCTTTCTTT. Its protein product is CATTTAGNTEAFF.

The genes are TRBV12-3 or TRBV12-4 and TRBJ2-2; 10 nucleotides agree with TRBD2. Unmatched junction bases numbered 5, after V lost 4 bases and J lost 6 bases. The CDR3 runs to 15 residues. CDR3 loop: CASSSRAGGPGELFF. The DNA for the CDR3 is TGTGCCAGCAGTTCAAGAGCGGGGGGGCCCGGGGAGCTGTTTTTT.

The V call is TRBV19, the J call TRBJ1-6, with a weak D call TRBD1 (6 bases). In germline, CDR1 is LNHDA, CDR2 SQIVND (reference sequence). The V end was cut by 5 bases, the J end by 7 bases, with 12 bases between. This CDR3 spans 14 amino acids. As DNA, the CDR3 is TGTGCCAGTAGTTCACAGGGTTGGAATTCACCCCTCCACTTT. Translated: CASSSQGWNSPLHF.

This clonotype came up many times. CDR3 loop: CASSASGGNIQYF. The CDR3 DNA is TGTGCCAGCAGTGCCAGCGGGGGAAACATTCAGTACTTC. The chain carries TRBV6-1 and TRBJ2-4; 8 nucleotides align to TRBD2. Per germline, CDR1 MNHNS and CDR2 SASEGT. The CDR3 consists of 13 residues. J lost 6 bases, V lost 4 bases, and 2 bases had no gene match.

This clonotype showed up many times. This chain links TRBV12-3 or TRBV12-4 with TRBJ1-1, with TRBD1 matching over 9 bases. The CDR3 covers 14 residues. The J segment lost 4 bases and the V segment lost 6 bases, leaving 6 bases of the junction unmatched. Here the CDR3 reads CASSRTGVATEAFF. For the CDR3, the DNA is TGTGCCAGCAGCCGGACAGGGGTGGCCACTGAAGCTTTCTTT.

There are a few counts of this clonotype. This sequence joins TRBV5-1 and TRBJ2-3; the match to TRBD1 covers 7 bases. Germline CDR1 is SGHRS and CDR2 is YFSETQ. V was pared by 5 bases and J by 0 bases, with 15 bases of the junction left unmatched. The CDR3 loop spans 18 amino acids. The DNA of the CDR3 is TGCGCCAGCAGTCCATGGATCCGGAGGACAGGTAGCACAGATACGCAGTATTTT. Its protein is CASSPWIRRTGSTDTQYF.

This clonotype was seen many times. The CDR3 coding sequence is TGTGCCAGCAGCTCAATTGGCGCAGGGGGGACCTTC. Amino acid sequence: CASSSIGAGGTF. This rearrangement joins TRBV7-8 to TRBJ1-2; 7 positions match TRBD1. V lost 4 bases, J lost 14 bases, and 10 bases stayed unmatched. In germline, CDR1 is SGHVS, CDR2 FQNEAQ. The CDR3 runs to 12 residues.

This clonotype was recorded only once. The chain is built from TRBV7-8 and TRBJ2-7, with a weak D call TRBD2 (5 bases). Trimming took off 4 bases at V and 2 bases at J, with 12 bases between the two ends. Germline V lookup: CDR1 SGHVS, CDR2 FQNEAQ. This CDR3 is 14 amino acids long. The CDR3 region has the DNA TGTGCCAGCAGCTCCGAGGGAAGACCCTACGAGCAGTACTTC. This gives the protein CASSSEGRPYEQYF.

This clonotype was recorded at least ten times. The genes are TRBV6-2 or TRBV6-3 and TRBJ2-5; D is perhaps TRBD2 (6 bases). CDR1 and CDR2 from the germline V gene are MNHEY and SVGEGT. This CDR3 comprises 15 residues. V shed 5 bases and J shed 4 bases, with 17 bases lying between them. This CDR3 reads CASSPSPLGGETQYF. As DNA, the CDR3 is TGTGCCAGCAGTCCTAGCCCCCTGGGAGGAGAGACCCAGTACTTC.

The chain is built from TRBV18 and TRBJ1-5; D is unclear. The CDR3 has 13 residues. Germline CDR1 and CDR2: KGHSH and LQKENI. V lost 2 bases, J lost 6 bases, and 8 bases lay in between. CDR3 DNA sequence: TGTGCCAGCTCACCAGAAGGGAGTCAGCCCCAGCATTTT. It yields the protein CASSPEGSQPQHF.

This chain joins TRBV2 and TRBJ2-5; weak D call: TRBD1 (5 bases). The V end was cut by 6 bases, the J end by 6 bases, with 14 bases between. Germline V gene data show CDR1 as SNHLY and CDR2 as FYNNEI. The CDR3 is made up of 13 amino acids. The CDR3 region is CASRFDSRKTQYF. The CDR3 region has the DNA TGTGCCAGCAGGTTCGACAGTCGCAAGACCCAGTACTTC.